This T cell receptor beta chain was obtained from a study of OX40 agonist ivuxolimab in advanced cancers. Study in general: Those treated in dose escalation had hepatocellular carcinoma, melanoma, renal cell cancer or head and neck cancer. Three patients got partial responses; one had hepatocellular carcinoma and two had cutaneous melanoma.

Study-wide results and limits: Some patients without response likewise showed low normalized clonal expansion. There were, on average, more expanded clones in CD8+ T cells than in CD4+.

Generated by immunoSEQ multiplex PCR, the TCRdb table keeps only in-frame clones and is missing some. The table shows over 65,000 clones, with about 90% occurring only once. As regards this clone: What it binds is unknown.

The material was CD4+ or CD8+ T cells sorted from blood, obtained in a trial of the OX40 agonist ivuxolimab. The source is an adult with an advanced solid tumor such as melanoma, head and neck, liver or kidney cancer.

CDR3 sequence: CSVADSGYSGNTIYF. CDR3 DNA sequence: TGCAGCGTCGCTGATTCAGGGTACTCTGGAAACACCATATATTTT. The gene calls are TRBV29-1 and TRBJ1-3, with D possibly being TRBD1 (5 bases). The V end lost 6 bases, the J end lost 0 bases, and 15 bases lay between the germline ends. This CDR3 has 15 amino acids. In germline, CDR1 is SQVTM, CDR2 ANQGSEA.